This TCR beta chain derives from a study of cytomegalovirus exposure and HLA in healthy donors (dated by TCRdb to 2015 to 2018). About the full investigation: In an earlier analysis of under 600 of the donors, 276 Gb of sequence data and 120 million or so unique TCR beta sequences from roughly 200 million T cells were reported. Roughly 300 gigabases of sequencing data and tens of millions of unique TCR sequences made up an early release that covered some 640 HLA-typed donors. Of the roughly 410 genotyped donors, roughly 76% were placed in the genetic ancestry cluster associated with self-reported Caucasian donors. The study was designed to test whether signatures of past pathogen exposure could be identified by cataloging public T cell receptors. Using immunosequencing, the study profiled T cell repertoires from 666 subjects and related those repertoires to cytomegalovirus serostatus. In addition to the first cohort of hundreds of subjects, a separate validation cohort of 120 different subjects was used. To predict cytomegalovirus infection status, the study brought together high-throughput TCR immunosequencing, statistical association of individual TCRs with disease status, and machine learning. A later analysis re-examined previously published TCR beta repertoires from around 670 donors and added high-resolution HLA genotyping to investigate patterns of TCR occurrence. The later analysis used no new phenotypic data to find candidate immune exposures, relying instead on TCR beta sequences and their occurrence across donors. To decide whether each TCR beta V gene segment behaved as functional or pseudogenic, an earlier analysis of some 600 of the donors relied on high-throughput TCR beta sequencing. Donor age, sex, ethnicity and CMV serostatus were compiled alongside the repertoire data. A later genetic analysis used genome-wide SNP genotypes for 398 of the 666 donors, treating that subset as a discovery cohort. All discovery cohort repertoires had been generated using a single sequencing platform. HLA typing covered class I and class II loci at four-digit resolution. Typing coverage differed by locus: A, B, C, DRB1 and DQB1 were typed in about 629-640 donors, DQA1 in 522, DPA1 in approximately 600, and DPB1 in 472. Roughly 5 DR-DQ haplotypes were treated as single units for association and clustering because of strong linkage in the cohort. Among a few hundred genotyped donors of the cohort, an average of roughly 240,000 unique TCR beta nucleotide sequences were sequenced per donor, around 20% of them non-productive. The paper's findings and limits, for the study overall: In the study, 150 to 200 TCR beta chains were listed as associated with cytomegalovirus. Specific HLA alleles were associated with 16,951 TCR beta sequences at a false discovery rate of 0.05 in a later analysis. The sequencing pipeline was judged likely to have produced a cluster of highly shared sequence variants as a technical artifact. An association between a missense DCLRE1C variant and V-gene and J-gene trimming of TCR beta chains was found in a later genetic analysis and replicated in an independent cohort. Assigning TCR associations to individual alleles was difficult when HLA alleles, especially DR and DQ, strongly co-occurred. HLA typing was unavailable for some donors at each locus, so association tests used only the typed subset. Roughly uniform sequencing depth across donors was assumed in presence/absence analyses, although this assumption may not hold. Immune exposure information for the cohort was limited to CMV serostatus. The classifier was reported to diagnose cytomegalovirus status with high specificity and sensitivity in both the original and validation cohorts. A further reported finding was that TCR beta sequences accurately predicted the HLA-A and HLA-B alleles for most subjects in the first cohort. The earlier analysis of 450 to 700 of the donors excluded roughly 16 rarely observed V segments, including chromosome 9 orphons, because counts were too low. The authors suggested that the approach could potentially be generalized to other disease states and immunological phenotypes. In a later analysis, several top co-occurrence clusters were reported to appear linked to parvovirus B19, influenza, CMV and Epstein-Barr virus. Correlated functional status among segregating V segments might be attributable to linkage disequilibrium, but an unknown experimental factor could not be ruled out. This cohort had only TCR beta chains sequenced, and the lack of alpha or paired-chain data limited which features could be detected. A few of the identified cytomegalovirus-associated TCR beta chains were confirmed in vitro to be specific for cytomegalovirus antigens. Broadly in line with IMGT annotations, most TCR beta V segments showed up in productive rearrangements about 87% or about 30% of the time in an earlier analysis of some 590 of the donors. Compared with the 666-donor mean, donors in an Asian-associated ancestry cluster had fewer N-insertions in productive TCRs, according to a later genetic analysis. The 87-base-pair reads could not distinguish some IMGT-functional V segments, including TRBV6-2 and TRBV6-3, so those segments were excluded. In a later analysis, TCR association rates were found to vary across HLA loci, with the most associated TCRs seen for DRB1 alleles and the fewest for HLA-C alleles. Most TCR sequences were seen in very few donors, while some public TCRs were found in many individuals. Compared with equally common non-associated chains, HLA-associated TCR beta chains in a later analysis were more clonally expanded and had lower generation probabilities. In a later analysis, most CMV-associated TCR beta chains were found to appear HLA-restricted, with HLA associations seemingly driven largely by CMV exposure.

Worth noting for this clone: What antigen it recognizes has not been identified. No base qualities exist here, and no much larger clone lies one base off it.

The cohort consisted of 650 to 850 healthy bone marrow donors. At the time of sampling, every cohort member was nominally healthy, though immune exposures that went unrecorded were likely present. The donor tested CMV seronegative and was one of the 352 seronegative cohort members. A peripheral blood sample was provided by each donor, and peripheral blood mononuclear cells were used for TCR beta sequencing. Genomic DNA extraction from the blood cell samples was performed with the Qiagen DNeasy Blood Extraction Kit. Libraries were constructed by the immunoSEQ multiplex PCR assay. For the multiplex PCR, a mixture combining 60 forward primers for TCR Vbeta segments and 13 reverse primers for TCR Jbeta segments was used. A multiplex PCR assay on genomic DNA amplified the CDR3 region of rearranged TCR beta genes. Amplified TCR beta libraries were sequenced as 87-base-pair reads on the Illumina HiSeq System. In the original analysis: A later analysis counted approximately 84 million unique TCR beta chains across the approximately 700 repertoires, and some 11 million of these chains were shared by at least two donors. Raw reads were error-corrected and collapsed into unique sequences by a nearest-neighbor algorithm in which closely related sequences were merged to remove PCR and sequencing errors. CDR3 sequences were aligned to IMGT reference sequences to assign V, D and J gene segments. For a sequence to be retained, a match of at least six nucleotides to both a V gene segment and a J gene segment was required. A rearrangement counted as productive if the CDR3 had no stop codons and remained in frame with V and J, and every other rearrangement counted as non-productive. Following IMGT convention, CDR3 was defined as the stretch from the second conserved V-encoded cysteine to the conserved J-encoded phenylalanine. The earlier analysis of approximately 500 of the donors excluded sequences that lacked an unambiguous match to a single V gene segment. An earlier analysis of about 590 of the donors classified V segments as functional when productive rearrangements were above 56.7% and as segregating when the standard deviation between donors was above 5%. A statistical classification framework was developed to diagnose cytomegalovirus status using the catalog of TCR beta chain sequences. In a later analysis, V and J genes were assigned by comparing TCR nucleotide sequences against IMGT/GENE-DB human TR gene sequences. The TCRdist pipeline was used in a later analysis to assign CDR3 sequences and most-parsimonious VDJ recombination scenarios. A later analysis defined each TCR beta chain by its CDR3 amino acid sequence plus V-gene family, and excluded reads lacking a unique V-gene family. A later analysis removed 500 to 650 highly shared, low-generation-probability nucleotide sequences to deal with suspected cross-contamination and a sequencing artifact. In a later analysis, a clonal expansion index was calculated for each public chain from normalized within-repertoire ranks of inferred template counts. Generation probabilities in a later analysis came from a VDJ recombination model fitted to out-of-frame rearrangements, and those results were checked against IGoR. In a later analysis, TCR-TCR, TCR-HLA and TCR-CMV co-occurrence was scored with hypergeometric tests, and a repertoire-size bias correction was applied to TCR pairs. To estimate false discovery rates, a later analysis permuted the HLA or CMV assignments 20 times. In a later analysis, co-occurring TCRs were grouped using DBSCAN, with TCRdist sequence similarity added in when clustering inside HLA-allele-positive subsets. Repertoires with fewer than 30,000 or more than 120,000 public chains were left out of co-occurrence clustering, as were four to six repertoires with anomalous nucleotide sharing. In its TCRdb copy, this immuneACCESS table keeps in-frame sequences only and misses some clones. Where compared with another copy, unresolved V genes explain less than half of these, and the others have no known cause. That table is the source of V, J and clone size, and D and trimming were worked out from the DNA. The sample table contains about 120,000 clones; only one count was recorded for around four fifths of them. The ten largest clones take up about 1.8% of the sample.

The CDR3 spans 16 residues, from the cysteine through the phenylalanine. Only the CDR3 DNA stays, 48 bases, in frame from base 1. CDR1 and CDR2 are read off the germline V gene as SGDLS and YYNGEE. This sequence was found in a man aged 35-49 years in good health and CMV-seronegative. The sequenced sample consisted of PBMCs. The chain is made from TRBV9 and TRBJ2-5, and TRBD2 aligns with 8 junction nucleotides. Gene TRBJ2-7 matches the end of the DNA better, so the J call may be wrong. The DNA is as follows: TGTGCCAGCAGCGCCGGGGGGGGGTCCCTTTCCTACGAGCAGTACTTC. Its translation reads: CASSAGGGSLSYEQYF.